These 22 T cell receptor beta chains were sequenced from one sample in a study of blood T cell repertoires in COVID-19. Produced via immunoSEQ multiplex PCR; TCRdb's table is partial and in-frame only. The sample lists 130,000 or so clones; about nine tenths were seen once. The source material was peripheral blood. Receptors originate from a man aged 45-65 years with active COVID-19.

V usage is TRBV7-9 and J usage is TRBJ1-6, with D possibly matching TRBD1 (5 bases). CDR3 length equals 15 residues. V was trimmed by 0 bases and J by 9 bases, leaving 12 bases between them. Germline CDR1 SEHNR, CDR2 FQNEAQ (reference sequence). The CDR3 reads CASSLADSLSSPLHF. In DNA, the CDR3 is TGTGCCAGCAGCTTAGCCGACAGCCTGAGTTCACCCCTCCACTTT. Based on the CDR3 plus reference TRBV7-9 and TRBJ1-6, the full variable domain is DTGVSQNPRHKITKRGQNVTFRCDPISEHNRLYWYRQTLGQGPEFLTYFQNEAQLEKSRLLSDRFSAERPKGSFSTLEIQRTEQGDSAMYLCASSLADSLSSPLHFGNGTRLTVT.

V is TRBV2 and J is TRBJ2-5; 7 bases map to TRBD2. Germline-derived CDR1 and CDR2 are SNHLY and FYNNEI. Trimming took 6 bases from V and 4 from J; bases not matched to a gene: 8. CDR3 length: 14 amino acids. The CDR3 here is CASSRDRGVETQYF. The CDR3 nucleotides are TGTGCCAGCAGCCGGGACCGGGGGGTAGAGACCCAGTACTTC.

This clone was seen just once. For the CDR3, the DNA is TGTGCCAGCAGCCACAGGGAATCCAACACCGGGGAGCTGTTTTTT. Encoded protein: CASSHRESNTGELFF. This chain connects TRBV11-3 to TRBJ2-2; maybe TRBD1 (6 bases). The CDR3 sequence is 15 residues long. Trimming stripped 5 bases from V and 2 bases from J, with 12 bases between. Germline V lookup: CDR1 SGHNT, CDR2 YENEEA. The whole variable domain, remainder taken from reference TRBV11-3 and TRBJ2-2, is EAGVVQSPRYKIIEKKQPVAFWCNPISGHNTLYWYLQNLGQGPELLIRYENEEAVDDSQLPKDRFSAERLKGVDSTLKIQPAELGDSAVYLCASSHRESNTGELFFGEGSRLTVL.

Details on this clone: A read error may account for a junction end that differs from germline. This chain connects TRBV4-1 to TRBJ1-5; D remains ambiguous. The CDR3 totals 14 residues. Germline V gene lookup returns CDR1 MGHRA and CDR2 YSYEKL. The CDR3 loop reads CASSKEYRGQPQHF. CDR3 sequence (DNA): TGCGCCAGCAGCAAAGAATATAGAGGTCAGCCCCAGCATTTT.

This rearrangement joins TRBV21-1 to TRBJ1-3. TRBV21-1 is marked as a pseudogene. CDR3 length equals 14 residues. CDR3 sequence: CASSIRSSGNTIYF. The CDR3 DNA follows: TGTGCCAGCAGCATTCGGTCCTCTGGAAACACCATATATTTT.

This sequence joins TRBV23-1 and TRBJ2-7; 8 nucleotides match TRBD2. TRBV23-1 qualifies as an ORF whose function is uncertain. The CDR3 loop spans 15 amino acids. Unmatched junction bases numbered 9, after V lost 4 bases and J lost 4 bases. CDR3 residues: CASSRVGLALYEQYF. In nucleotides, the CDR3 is TGCGCCAGCAGTCGTGTAGGACTAGCACTATACGAGCAGTACTTC.

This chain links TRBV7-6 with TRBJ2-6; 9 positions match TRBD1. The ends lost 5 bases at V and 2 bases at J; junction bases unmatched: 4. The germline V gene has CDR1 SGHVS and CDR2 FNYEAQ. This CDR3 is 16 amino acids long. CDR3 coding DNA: TGTGCCAGCAGCCCCAGGACAGGGGCTGGGGCCAACGTCCTGACTTTC. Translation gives CASSPRTGAGANVLTF.

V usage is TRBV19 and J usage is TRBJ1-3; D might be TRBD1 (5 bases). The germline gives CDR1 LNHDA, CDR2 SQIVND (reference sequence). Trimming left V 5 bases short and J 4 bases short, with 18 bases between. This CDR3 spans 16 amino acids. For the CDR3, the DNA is TGTGCCAGTAGTCCCATCTGGGGCGAAGTAGGAAACACCATATATTTT. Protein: CASSPIWGEVGNTIYF.

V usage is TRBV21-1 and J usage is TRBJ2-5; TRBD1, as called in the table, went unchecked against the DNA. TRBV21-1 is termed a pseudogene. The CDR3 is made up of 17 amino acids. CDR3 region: CASSKGSLWDRGETQYF. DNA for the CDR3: TGTGCCAGCAGCAAAGGATCGTTGTGGGACAGGGGGGAGACCCAGTACTTC.

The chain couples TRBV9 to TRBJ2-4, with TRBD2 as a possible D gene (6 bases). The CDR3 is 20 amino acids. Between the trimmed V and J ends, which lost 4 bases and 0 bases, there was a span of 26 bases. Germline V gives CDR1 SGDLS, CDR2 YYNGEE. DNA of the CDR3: TGTGCCAGCAGCACCCGACCGTGGGGCTATGGAGGGCTAGCCAAAAACATTCAGTACTTC. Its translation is CASSTRPWGYGGLAKNIQYF.

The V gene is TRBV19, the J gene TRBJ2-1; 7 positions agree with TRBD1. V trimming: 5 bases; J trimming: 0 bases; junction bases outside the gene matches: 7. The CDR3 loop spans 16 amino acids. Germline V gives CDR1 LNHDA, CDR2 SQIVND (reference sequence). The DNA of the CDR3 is TGTGCCAGTAGTCTATACGGGGACAGCTCCTACAATGAGCAGTTCTTC. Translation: CASSLYGDSSYNEQFF.

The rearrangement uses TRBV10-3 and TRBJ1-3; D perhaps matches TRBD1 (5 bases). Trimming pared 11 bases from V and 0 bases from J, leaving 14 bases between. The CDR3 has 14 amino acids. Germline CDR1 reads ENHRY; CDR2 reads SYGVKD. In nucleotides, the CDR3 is TGTGCCGCACGACAGCAACACTCTGGAAACACCATATATTTT. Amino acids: CAARQQHSGNTIYF.

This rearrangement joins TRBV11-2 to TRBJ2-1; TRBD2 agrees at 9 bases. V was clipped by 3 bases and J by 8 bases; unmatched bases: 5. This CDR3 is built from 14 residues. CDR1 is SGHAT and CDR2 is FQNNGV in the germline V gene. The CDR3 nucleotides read TGTGCCAGCAGCTTGCGGGGGGGCGTGTATGAGCAGTTCTTC. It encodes CASSLRGGVYEQFF.

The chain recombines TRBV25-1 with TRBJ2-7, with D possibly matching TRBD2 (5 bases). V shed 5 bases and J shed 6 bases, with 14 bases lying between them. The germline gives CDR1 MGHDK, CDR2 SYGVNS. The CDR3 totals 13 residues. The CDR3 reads CASSLPGGSEQYF. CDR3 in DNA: TGTGCCAGCAGTTTACCGGGCGGGTCCGAGCAGTACTTC.

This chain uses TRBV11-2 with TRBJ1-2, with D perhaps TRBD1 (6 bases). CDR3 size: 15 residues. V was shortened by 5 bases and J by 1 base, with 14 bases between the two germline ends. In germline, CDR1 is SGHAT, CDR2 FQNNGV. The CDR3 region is CASSPNEGHNYGYTF. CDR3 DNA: TGTGCCAGCAGCCCGAACGAGGGACATAACTATGGCTACACCTTC. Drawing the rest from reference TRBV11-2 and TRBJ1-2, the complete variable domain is EAGVAQSPRYKIIEKRQSVAFWCNPISGHATLYWYQQILGQGPKLLIQFQNNGVVDDSQLPKDRFSAERLKGVDSTLKIQPAKLEDSAVYLCASSPNEGHNYGYTFGSGTRLTVV.

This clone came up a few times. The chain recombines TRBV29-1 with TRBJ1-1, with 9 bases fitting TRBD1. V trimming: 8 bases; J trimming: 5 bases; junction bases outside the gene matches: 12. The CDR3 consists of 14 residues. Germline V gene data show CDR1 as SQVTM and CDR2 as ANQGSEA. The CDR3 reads CSIMPGTGKTEAFF. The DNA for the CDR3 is TGCAGCATCATGCCCGGGACAGGGAAAACTGAAGCTTTCTTT.

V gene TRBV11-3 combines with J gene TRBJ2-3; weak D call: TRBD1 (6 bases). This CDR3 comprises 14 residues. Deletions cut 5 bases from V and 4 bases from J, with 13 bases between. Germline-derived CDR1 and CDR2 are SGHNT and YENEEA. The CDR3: CASSVRDTSDTQYF. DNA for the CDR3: TGTGCCAGCAGCGTAAGGGACACTTCAGATACGCAGTATTTT. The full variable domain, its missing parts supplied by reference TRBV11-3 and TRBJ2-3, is EAGVVQSPRYKIIEKKQPVAFWCNPISGHNTLYWYLQNLGQGPELLIRYENEEAVDDSQLPKDRFSAERLKGVDSTLKIQPAELGDSAVYLCASSVRDTSDTQYFGPGTRLTVL.

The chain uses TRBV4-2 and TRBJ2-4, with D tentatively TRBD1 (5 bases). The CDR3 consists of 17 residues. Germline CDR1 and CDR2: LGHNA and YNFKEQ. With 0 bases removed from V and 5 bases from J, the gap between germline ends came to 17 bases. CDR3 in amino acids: CASSQEPAGIGQNIQYF. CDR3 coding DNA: TGTGCCAGCAGCCAAGAACCGGCAGGGATTGGGCAAAACATTCAGTACTTC.

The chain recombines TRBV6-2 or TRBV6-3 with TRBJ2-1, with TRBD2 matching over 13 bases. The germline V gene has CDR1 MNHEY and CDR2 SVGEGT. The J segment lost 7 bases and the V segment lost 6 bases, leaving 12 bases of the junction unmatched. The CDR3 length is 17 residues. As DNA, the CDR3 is TGTGCCAGCAGCCCTTCACTAGCGGGGGGGCTTTTTAATGAGCAGTTCTTC. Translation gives CASSPSLAGGLFNEQFF.

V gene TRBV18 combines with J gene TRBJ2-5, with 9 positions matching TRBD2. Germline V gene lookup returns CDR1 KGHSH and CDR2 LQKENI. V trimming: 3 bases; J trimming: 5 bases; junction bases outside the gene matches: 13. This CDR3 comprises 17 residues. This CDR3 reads CASSPPKSASGAETQYF. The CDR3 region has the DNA TGTGCCAGCTCACCCCCAAAGAGTGCTAGCGGGGCGGAGACCCAGTACTTC.

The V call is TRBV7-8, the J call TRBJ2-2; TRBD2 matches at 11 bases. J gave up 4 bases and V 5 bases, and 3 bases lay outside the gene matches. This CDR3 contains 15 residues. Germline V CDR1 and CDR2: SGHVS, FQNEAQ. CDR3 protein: CASSPSGGPTGELFF. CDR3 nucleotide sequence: TGTGCCAGCAGCCCTAGCGGGGGGCCCACCGGGGAGCTGTTTTTT. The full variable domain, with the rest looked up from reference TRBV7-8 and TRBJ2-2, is GAGVSQSPRYKVAKRGQDVALRCDPISGHVSLFWYQQALGQGPEFLTYFQNEAQLDKSGLPSDRFFAERPEGSVSTLKIQRTQQEDSAVYLCASSPSGGPTGELFFGEGSRLTVL.

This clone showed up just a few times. CDR3 DNA sequence: TGTGCCTGGAGTAAGCTCCGCTATGGAAACACCATATATTTT. It specifies CAWSKLRYGNTIYF. The rearrangement links TRBV30 to TRBJ1-3; D remains ambiguous. Looked up from germline, CDR1 is GTSNPN and CDR2 is SVGIG (reference sequence). CDR3 size: 14 residues. The V end was cut by 2 bases, the J end by 3 bases, with 11 bases between.